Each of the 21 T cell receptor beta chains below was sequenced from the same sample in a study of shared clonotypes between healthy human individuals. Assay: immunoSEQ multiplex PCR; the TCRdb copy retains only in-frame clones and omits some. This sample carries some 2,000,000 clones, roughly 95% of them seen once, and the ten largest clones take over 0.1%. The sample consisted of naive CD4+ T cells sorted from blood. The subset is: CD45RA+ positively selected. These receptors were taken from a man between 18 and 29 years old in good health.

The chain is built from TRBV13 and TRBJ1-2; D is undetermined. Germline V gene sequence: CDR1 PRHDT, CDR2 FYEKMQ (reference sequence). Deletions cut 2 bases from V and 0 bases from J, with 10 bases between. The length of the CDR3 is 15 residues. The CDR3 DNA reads TGTGCCAGCAGCTTATCTTCAGGAGCTAACTATGGCTACACCTTC. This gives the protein CASSLSSGANYGYTF.

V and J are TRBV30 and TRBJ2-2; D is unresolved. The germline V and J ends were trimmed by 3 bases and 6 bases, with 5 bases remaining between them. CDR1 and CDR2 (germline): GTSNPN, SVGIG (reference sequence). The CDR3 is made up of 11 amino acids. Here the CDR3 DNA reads TGTGCCTGGAGGCGACCCGGGGAGCTGTTTTTT. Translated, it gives CAWRRPGELFF.

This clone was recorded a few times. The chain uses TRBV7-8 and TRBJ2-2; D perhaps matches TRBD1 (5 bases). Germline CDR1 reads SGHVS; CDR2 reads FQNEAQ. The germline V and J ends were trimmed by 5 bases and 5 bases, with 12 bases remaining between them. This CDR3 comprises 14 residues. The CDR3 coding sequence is TGTGCCAGCAGCCCAAGACCAGGGACCGGGGAGCTGTTTTTT. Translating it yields CASSPRPGTGELFF.

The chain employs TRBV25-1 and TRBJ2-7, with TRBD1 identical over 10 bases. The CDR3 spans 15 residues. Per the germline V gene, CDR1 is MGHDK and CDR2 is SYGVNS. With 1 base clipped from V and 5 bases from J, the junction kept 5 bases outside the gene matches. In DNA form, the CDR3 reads TGTGCCAGCAGTGAATCGGGACAGGGGTCTCACGAGCAGTACTTC. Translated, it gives CASSESGQGSHEQYF.

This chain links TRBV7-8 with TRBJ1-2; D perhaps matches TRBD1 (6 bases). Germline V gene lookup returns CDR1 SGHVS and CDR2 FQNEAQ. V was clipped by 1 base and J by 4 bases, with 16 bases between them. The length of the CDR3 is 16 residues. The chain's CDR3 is CASSLEGGQGGYGYTF. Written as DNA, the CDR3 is TGTGCCAGCAGCTTAGAGGGGGGGCAAGGAGGCTATGGCTACACCTTC.

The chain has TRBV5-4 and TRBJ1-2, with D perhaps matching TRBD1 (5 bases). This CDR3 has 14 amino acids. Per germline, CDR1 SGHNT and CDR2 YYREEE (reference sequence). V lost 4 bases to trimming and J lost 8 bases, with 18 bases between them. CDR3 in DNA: TGTGCCAGCAGCGCCGATGGGACGGATGGAGGCTACACCTTC. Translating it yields CASSADGTDGGYTF.

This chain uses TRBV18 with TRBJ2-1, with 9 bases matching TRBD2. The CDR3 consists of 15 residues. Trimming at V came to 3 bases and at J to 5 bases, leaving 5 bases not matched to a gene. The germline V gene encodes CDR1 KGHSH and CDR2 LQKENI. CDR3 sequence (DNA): TGTGCCAGCTCACCTACTAGCGGGTGGAACAATGAGCAGTTCTTC. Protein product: CASSPTSGWNNEQFF.

The CDR3 DNA sequence: TGTGCCTGGGGGACTAGTCTGGGTACGCAGTATTTT. Its translation: CAWGTSLGTQYF. The rearrangement joins TRBV30 to TRBJ2-3, with TRBD2 matching over 8 bases. CDR3 length: 12 amino acids. J was trimmed by 8 bases and V by 5 bases; bases with no gene match: 6. Germline assignment: CDR1 GTSNPN and CDR2 SVGIG (reference sequence).

CDR3 coding DNA: TGTGCCAGCAAATTGTCAGGGGTAATGAACACTGAAGCTTTCTTT. Translation gives CASKLSGVMNTEAFF. This chain connects TRBV2 to TRBJ1-1; possible D gene TRBD1, 6 bases. From germline, CDR1 is SNHLY and CDR2 FYNNEI. This CDR3 comprises 15 residues. Trimming left V 7 bases short and J 0 bases short, with 15 bases between.

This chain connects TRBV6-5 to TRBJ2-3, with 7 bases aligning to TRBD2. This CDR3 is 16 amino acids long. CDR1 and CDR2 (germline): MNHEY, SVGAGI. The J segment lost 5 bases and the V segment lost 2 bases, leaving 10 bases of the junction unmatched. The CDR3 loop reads CASSYRGSGGVDTQYF. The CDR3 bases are TGTGCCAGCAGTTACCGCGGGAGCGGAGGGGTAGATACGCAGTATTTT.

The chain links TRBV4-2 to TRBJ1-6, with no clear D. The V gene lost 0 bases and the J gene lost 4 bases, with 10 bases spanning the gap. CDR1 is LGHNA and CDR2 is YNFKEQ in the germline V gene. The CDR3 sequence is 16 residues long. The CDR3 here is CASSQDLPTYNSPLHF. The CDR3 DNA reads TGTGCCAGCAGCCAAGATCTTCCTACTTATAATTCACCCCTCCACTTT.

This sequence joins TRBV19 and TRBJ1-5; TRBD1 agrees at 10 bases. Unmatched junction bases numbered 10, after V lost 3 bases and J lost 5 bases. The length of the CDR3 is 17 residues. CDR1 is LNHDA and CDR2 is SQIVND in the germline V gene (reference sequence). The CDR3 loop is CASSMGVGTGVYQPQHF. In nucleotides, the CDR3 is TGTGCCAGTAGTATGGGGGTCGGGACAGGGGTATATCAGCCCCAGCATTTT.

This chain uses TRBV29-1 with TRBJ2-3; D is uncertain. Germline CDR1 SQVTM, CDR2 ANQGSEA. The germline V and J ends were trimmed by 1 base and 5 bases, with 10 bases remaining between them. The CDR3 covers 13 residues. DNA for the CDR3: TGCAGCGTTGAAGCGGAGCTATTAGATACGCAGTATTTT. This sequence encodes CSVEAELLDTQYF.

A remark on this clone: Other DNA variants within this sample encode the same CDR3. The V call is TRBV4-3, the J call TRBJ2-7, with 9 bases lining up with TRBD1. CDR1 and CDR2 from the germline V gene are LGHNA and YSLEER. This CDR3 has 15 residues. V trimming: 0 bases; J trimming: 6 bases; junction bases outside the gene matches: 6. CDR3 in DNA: TGCGCCAGCAGCCAAGAGGGGACAGGGTTCCGCGAGCAGTACTTC. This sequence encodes CASSQEGTGFREQYF.

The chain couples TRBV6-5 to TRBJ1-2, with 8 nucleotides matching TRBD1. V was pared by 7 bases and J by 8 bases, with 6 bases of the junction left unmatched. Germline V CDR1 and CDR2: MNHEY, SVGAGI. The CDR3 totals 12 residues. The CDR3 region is CASNPAGGGYTF. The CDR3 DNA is TGTGCCAGCAACCCGGCAGGGGGCGGCTACACCTTC.

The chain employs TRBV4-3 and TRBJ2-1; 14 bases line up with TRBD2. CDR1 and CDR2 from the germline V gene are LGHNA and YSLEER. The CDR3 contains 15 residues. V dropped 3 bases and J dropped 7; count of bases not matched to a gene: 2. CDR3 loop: CASSQRLAGGNEQFF. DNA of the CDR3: TGCGCCAGCAGCCAGAGACTAGCGGGAGGGAATGAGCAGTTCTTC.

CDR3 loop: CASRTGNTAAYGYTF. The CDR3 coding sequence is TGCGCCAGCAGGACAGGCAACACTGCCGCCTATGGCTACACCTTC. This chain links TRBV5-1 with TRBJ1-2; weak D call: TRBD1 (6 bases). The CDR3 runs 15 residues. Germline CDR1 reads SGHRS; CDR2 reads YFSETQ. The V end lost 5 bases, the J end lost 4 bases, and 18 bases lay between the germline ends.

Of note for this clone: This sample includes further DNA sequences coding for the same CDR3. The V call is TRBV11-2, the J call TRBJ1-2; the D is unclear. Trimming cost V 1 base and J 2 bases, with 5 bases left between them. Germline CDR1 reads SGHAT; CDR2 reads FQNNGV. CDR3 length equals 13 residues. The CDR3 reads CASSLGRNYGYTF. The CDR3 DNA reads TGTGCCAGCAGCTTAGGACGGAACTATGGCTACACCTTC.

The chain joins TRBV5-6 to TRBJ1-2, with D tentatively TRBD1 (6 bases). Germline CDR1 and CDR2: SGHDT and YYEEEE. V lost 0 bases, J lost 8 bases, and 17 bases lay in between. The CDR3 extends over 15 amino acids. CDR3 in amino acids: CASSLGGQLAGGYTF. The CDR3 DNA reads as TGTGCCAGCAGCTTGGGCGGACAGCTAGCGGGCGGCTACACCTTC.

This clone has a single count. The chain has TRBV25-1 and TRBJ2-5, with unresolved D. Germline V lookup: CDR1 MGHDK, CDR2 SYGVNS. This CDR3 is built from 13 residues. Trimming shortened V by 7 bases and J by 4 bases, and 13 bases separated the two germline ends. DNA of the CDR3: TGTGCCAGCATGGATGGGGTTACAGAGACCCAGTACTTC. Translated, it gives CASMDGVTETQYF.

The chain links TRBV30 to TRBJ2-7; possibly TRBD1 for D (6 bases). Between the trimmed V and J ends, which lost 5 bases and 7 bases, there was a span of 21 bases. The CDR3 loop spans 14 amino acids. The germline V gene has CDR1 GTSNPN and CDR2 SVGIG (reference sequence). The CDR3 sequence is CAWGTGTIGGEQYF. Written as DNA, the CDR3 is TGTGCCTGGGGGACCGGGACAATCGGCGGTGAGCAGTACTTC.